This T cell receptor beta chain was captured in a study of Ad26.COV2.S vaccination and SARS-CoV-2 variants. Background on the study: Once or twice, 56 days apart, Ad26.COV2.S was delivered intramuscularly. Study outcomes and limitations: Total T cell responses may have been underestimated by the TCR breadth and depth analyses. Those who received the vaccine showed greater spike-specific TCR breadth than those given placebo.

On this clone itself: As yet, its antigen is unknown.

Treatment: over 15 received Ad26.COV2.S at low or high dose, single or two shots; about 5 received placebo; per-sample allocation not given. Collection of samples fell on day 63 after the first vaccine or placebo injection. Boston supplied an adult donor aged 18-55 years. Germline-derived CDR1 and CDR2 are SGHTS and YDEGEE. The V end lost 0 bases, the J end lost 2 bases, and 6 bases lay between the germline ends. CDR3 size: 14 residues. Only in-frame clones appear in the TCRdb table, and some are missing; sequencing was by immunoSEQ multiplex PCR. The data show some 410,000 clones, with about 90% seen just once and less than 2% held by the top ten.

V and J are TRBV5-8 and TRBJ1-5; TRBD1 is a possible D gene (5 bases). The source is a person aged 18 to 59 who received the Ad26.COV2.S COVID-19 vaccine or a placebo. Material: peripheral blood, obtained in a trial of Ad26.COV2.S vaccine versus placebo. The DNA of the CDR3 is TGTGCCAGCAGCTTGGCGGGGGGCAATCAGCCCCAGCATTTT. This codes for CASSLAGGNQPQHF.